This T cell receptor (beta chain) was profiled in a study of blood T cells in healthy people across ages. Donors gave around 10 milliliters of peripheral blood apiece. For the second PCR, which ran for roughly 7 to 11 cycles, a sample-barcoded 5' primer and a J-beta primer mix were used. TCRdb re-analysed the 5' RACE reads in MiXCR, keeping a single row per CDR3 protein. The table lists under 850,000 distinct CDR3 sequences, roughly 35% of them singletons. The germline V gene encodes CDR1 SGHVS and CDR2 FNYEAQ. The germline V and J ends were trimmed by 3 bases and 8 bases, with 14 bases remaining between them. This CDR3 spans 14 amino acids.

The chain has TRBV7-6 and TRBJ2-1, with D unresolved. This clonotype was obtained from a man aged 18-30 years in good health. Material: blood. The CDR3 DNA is TGTGCCAGCAGCTTCCTCCCAGCCTCTGATGAGCAGTTCTTC. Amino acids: CASSFLPASDEQFF. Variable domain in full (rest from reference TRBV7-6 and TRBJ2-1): GAGVSQSPRYKVTKRGQDVALRCDPISGHVSLYWYRQALGQGPEFLTYFNYEAQQDKSGLPNDRFSAERPEGSISTLTIQRTEQRDSAMYRCASSFLPASDEQFFGPGTRLTVL.